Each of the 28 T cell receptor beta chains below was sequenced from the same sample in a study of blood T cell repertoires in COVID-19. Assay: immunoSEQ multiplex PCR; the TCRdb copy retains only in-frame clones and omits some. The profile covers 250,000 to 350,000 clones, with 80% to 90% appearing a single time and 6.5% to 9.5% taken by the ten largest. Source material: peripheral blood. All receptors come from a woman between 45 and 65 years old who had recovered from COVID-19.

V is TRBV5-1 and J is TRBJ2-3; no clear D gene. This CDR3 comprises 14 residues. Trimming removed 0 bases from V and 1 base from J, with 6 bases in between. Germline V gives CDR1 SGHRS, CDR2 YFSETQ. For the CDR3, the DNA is TGCGCCAGCAGCTTGGGCGAGCGCACAGATACGCAGTATTTT. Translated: CASSLGERTDTQYF.

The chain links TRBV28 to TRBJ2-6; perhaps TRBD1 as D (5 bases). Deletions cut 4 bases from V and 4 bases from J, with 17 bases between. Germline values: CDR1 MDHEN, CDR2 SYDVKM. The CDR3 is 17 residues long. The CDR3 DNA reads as TGTGCCAGCAGTTCGATGCCCAGGGCTGCAGGGGCCAACGTCCTGACTTTC. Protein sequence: CASSSMPRAAGANVLTF. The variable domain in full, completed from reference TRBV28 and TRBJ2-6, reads DVKVTQSSRYLVKRTGEKVFLECVQDMDHENMFWYRQDPGLGLRLIYFSYDVKMKEKGDIPEGYSVSREKKERFSLILESASTNQTSMYLCASSSMPRAAGANVLTFGAGSRLTVL.

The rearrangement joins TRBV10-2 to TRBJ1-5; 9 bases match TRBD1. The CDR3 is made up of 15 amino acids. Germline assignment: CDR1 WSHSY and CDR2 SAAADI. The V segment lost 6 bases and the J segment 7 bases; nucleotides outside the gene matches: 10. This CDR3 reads CASRRDRDDYQPQHF. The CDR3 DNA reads TGCGCCAGCAGGCGGGACAGGGATGATTACCAGCCCCAGCATTTT.

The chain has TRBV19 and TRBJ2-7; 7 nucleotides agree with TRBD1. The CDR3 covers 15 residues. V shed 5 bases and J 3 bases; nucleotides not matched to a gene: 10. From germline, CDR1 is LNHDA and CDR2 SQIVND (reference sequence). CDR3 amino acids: CASSPKMTGNYEQYF. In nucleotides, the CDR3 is TGTGCCAGTAGTCCTAAGATGACAGGGAACTACGAGCAGTACTTC.

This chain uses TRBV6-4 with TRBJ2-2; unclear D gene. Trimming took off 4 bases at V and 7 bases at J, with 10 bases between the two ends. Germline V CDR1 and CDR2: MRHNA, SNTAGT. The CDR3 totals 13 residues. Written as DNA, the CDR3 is TGTGCCAGCAGTGTCTACCTCGACGGGGAGCTGTTTTTT. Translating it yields CASSVYLDGELFF.

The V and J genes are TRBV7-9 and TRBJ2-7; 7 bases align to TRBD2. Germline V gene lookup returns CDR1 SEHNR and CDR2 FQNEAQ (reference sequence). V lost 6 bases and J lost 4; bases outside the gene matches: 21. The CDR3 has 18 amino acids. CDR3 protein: CASSHVRPTSPEKYEQYF. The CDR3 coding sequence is TGTGCCAGCAGTCATGTCCGCCCGACTAGCCCAGAGAAATACGAGCAGTACTTC.

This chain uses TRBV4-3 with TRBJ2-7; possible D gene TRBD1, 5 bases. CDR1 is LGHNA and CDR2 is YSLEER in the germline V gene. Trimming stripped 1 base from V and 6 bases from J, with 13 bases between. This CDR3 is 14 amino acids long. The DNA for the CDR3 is TGCGCCAGCAGCCAAGGCGGACAATTCGGCGAGCAGTACTTC. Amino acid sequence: CASSQGGQFGEQYF.

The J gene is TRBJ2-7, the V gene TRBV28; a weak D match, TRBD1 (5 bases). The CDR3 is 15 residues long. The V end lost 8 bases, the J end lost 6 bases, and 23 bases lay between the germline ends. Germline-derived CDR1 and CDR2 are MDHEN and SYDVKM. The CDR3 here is CASGRFQEGAAEQYF. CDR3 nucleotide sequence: TGTGCCAGCGGCCGTTTCCAGGAAGGGGCAGCCGAGCAGTACTTC.

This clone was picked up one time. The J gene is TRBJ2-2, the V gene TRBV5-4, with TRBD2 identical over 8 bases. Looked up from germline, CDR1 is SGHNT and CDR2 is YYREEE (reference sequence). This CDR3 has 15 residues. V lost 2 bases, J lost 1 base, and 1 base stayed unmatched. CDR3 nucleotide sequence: TGTGCCAGCAGCTTCCGGGGGGGGAACACCGGGGAGCTGTTTTTT. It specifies CASSFRGGNTGELFF.

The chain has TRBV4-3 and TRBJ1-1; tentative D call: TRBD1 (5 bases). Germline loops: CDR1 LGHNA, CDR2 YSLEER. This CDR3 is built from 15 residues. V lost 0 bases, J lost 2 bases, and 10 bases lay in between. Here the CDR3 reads CASSQDTGANTEAFF. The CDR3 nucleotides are TGCGCCAGCAGCCAAGATACAGGAGCCAACACTGAAGCTTTCTTT.

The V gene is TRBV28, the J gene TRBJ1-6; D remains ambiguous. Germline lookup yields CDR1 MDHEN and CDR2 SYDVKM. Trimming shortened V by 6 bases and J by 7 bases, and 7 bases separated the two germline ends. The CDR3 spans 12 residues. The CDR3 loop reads CASSSGNSPLHF. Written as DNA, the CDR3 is TGTGCCAGCAGCAGCGGGAATTCACCCCTCCACTTT.

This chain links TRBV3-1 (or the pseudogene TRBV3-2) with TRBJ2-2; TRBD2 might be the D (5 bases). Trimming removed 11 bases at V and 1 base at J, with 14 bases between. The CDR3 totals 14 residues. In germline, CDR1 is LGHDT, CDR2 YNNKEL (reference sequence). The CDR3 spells CAAGHFRNTGELFF. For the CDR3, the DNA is TGTGCCGCGGGTCATTTCAGGAACACCGGGGAGCTGTTTTTT.

The CDR3 protein is CASSQRQGNHEQYF. The CDR3 nucleotides are TGTGCCAGCAGCCAGAGACAGGGGAACCACGAGCAGTACTTC. V is TRBV3-1 (or the pseudogene TRBV3-2) and J is TRBJ2-7; 8 nucleotides agree with TRBD1. This CDR3 has 14 residues. The V and J ends lost 3 bases and 5 bases, in that order; junction bases with no gene match: 6. CDR1 and CDR2 (germline): LGHDT, YNNKEL (reference sequence).

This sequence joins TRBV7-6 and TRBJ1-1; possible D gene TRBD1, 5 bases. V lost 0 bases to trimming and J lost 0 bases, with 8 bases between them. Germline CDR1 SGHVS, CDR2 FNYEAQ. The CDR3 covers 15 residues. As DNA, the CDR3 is TGTGCCAGCAGCTTAGCGCAGGGAATGAACACTGAAGCTTTCTTT. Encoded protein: CASSLAQGMNTEAFF. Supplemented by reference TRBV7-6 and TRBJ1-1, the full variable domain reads GAGVSQSPRYKVTKRGQDVALRCDPISGHVSLYWYRQALGQGPEFLTYFNYEAQQDKSGLPNDRFSAERPEGSISTLTIQRTEQRDSAMYRCASSLAQGMNTEAFFGQGTRLTVV.

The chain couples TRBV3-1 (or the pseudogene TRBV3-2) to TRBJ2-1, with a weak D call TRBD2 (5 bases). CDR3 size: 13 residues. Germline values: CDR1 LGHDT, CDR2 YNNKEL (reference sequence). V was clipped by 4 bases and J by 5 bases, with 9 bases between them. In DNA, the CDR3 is TGTGCCAGCAGCCTTCTAGCTAACAATGAGCAGTTCTTC. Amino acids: CASSLLANNEQFF.

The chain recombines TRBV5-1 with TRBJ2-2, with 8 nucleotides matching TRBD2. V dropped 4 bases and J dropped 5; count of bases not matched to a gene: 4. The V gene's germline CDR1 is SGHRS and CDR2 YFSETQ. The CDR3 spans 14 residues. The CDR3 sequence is CASSPGGVTGELFF. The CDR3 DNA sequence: TGCGCCAGCAGCCCCGGGGGGGTGACCGGGGAGCTGTTTTTT.

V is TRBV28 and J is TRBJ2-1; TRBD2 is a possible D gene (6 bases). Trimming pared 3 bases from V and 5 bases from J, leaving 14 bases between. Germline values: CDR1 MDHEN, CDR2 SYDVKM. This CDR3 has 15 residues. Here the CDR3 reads CASSFGGAGNNEQFF. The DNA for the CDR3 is TGTGCCAGCAGTTTTGGAGGGGCAGGGAACAATGAGCAGTTCTTC.

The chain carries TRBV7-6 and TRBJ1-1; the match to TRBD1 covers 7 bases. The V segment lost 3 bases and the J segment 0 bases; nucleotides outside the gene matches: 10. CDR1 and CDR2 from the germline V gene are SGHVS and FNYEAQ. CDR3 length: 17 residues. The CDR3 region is CASSLLRQGPLNTEAFF. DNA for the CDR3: TGTGCCAGCAGCTTGCTTCGACAGGGACCGCTGAACACTGAAGCTTTCTTT.

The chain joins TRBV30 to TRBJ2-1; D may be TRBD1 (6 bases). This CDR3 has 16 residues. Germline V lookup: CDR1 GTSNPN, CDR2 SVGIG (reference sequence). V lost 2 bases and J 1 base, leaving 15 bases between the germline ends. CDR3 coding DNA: TGTGCCTGGAGTTTCCTGGGGGCTCTGTCCTACAATGAGCAGTTCTTC. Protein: CAWSFLGALSYNEQFF.

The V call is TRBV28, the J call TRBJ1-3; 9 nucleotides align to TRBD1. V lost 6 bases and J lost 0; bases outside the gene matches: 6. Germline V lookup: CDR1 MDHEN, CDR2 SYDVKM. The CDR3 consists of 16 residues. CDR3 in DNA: TGTGCCAGCAGCCGGACAGGGGCTATCTCTGGAAACACCATATATTTT. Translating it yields CASSRTGAISGNTIYF.

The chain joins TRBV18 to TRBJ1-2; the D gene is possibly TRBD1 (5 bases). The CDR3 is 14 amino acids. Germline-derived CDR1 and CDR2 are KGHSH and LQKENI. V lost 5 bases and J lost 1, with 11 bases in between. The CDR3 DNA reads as TGTGCCAGCTCAAGCCAACAGGATAACTATGGCTACACCTTC. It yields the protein CASSSQQDNYGYTF.

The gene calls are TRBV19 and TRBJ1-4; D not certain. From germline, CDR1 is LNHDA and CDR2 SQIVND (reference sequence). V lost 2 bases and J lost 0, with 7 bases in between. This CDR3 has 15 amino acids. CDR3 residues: CASSISRATNEKLFF. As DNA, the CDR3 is TGTGCCAGTAGTATAAGCCGGGCAACTAATGAAAAACTGTTTTTT.

CDR3 in DNA: TGTGCCAGCAGCCAAGCCGGGACAGGGGGTGCCCCTGAAGCTTTCTTT. It codes for CASSQAGTGGAPEAFF. The chain uses TRBV4-2 and TRBJ1-1, with 11 bases lining up with TRBD1. The CDR3 has 16 residues. The J segment lost 6 bases and the V segment lost 1 base, leaving 7 bases of the junction unmatched. Looked up from germline, CDR1 is LGHNA and CDR2 is YNFKEQ.

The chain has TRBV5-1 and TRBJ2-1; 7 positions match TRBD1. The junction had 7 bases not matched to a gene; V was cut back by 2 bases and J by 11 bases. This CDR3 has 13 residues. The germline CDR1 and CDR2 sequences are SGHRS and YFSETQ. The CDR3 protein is CASSFNRDSKQFF. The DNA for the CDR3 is TGCGCCAGCAGCTTTAACCGGGACAGTAAGCAGTTCTTC.

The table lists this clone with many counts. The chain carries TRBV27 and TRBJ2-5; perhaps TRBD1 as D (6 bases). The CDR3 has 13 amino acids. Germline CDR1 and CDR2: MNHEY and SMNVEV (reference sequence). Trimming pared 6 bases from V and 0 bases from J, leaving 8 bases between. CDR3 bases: TGTGCCAGCAGCCACAGGGACCAAGAGACCCAGTACTTC. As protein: CASSHRDQETQYF.

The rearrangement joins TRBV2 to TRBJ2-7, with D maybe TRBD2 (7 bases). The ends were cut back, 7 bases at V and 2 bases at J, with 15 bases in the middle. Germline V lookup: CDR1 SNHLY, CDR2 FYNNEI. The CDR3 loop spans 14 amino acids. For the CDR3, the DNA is TGTGCCAGCAACTACAGGGAGGGGACCTACGAGCAGTACTTC. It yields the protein CASNYREGTYEQYF.

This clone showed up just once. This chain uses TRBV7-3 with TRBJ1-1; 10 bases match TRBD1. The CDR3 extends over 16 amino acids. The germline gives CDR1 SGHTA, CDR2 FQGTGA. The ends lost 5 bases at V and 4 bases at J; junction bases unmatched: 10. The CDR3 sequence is CASSPYPGQGGTEAFF. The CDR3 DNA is TGTGCCAGCAGCCCCTACCCCGGACAGGGGGGCACTGAAGCTTTCTTT.

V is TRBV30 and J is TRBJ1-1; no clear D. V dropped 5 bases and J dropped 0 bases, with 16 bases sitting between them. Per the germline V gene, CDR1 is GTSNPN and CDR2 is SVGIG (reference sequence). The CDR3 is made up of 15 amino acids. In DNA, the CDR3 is TGTGCCTGGTCCCGTGAGTTGGGCGTGAACACTGAAGCTTTCTTT. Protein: CAWSRELGVNTEAFF.